The next 17 T cell receptor beta chains were all read from a single sample in a study of brain metastases from non-small cell lung cancer. Data came from immunoSEQ multiplex PCR; TCRdb stores just in-frame clones and leaves some out. The sample lists roughly 4,000 clones, roughly 90% occurring once. The sequenced sample was primary lung tumor tissue. These receptors were taken from a donor older than 35 with non-small cell lung cancer.

The rearrangement uses TRBV5-6 and TRBJ2-7, with TRBD2 matching 7 bases. The CDR3 runs to 15 residues. Germline loops: CDR1 SGHDT, CDR2 YYEEEE. V lost 0 bases, J lost 5 bases, and 8 bases stayed unmatched. The CDR3 DNA reads as TGTGCCAGCAGCTTGGTCGCCCGGACTAGTCACGAGCAGTACTTC. Its protein product is CASSLVARTSHEQYF.

This clone has more than one count but fewer than ten. Other DNA sequences in the same sample also yield this CDR3. The V and J genes are TRBV5-1 and TRBJ1-4, with D possibly TRBD1 on 5 matching bases. V dropped 10 bases and J dropped 8 bases, with 18 bases sitting between them. The CDR3 consists of 13 residues. Per germline, CDR1 SGHRS and CDR2 YFSETQ. The CDR3 loop is CASPLAGTEKLFF. CDR3 DNA sequence: TGCGCCTCCCCCTTGGCGGGGACGGAAAAACTGTTTTTT. Drawing the rest from reference TRBV5-1 and TRBJ1-4, the complete variable domain is KAGVTQTPRYLIKTRGQQVTLSCSPISGHRSVSWYQQTPGQGLQFLFEYFSETQRNKGNFPGRFSGRQFSNSRSEMNVSTLELGDSALYLCASPLAGTEKLFFGSGTQLSVL.

J is TRBJ1-2 and V is TRBV27, with D possibly TRBD1 on 5 matching bases. V was shortened by 8 bases and J by 14 bases, with 27 bases between the two germline ends. The CDR3 is 14 residues long. Per germline, CDR1 MNHEY and CDR2 SMNVEV (reference sequence). CDR3 region: CASDLTGRGHTRTF. In nucleotides, the CDR3 is TGTGCCAGCGATTTAACGGGGCGCGGACACACCAGGACCTTC.

CDR3 sequence: CSVTGQGDSQYF. The CDR3 region has the DNA TGCAGCGTGACGGGACAGGGGGACTCCCAGTACTTC. V usage is TRBV29-1 and J usage is TRBJ2-5, with 11 bases aligning to TRBD1. There are 12 residues in the CDR3. Germline assignment: CDR1 SQVTM and CDR2 ANQGSEA. V trimming: 6 bases; J trimming: 9 bases; junction bases outside the gene matches: 6.

The CDR3 here is CASSLGGEGTEAFF. DNA for the CDR3: TGCGCCAGCAGCTTGGGCGGGGAGGGCACTGAAGCTTTCTTT. This chain links TRBV5-1 with TRBJ1-1; D unclear. Germline CDR1 reads SGHRS; CDR2 reads YFSETQ. Trimming shortened V by 0 bases and J by 4 bases, and 10 bases separated the two germline ends. This CDR3 comprises 14 residues.

V usage is TRBV6-5 and J usage is TRBJ2-7, with D unclear. The CDR3 consists of 14 residues. Germline values: CDR1 MNHEY, CDR2 SVGAGI. Deletions cut 2 bases from V and 0 bases from J, with 8 bases between. This chain's CDR3 is CASSYGASSYEQYF. Here the CDR3 DNA reads TGTGCCAGCAGTTACGGCGCCTCCTCCTACGAGCAGTACTTC.

The gene calls are TRBV28 and TRBJ2-1; the D gene is possibly TRBD2 (6 bases). This CDR3 is built from 14 residues. V was clipped by 3 bases and J by 7 bases, with 13 bases between them. Germline V gene data show CDR1 as MDHEN and CDR2 as SYDVKM. CDR3 sequence reads: CASSFGGIGNEQFF. Here the CDR3 DNA reads TGTGCCAGCAGTTTCGGAGGGATAGGGAATGAGCAGTTCTTC.

The table lists this clone with a count of one. A read error may produce the germline difference seen at one junction end. This sequence joins TRBV28 and TRBJ2-1, with a tentative D call TRBD1 (6 bases). This CDR3 is 15 amino acids long. The germline V gene encodes CDR1 MDHEN and CDR2 SYDVKM. The CDR3 DNA reads as TGTGCCAGCAGTAGGGCTGGGGTGGGGGACAAAGAGCAGTTCTTC. Its translation: CASSRAGVGDKEQFF.

The V and J genes are TRBV19 and TRBJ1-1, with D possibly matching TRBD1 (5 bases). From germline, CDR1 is LNHDA and CDR2 SQIVND (reference sequence). The CDR3 covers 15 residues. The V and J ends lost 1 base and 4 bases respectively, with 13 bases between them. The CDR3 is CASSIAGLASTEAFF. CDR3 nucleotides: TGTGCCAGTAGTATAGCAGGGCTCGCAAGCACTGAAGCTTTCTTT.

This clone has just one count. This chain uses TRBV6-1 with TRBJ2-3, with unresolved D. This CDR3 has 12 amino acids. Trimming took 5 bases from V and 2 from J, leaving 5 bases between them. Germline lookup yields CDR1 MNHNS and CDR2 SASEGT. The CDR3 protein is CASSSPTDTQYF. The CDR3 DNA sequence: TGTGCCAGCAGTTCCCCCACAGATACGCAGTATTTT.

The chain has TRBV18 and TRBJ1-5; 9 bases are a match to TRBD1. The CDR3 runs 16 residues. Germline trimming cut 3 bases from V and 5 bases from J; bases unmatched to any gene: 8. CDR1 and CDR2 from the germline V gene are KGHSH and LQKENI. This chain's CDR3 is CASSPAGTGRDQPQHF. The CDR3 region has the DNA TGTGCCAGCTCACCCGCCGGGACAGGGCGCGATCAGCCCCAGCATTTT.

This clone occurred once. This chain links TRBV5-1 with TRBJ2-1; D remains unclear. Germline assignment: CDR1 SGHRS and CDR2 YFSETQ. This CDR3 has 16 amino acids. V lost 4 bases and J lost 5, with 19 bases in between. CDR3: CASSIRLAYTHNEQFF. Written as DNA, the CDR3 is TGCGCCAGCAGCATTCGACTTGCTTATACCCACAATGAGCAGTTCTTC. Filled out from reference TRBV5-1 and TRBJ2-1, the complete variable domain reads KAGVTQTPRYLIKTRGQQVTLSCSPISGHRSVSWYQQTPGQGLQFLFEYFSETQRNKGNFPGRFSGRQFSNSRSEMNVSTLELGDSALYLCASSIRLAYTHNEQFFGPGTRLTVL.

The chain employs TRBV18 and TRBJ2-3, with TRBD2 matching over 9 bases. Germline V gene data show CDR1 as KGHSH and CDR2 as LQKENI. The CDR3 contains 15 residues. Trimming removed 7 bases from V and 0 bases from J; junction bases left unmatched: 5. CDR3 in DNA: TGTGCCAGCTTGTCTAGCGGGGCTAGCACAGATACGCAGTATTTT. Translation gives CASLSSGASTDTQYF.

The chain recombines TRBV18 with TRBJ1-1, with D uncertain. Germline CDR1 KGHSH, CDR2 LQKENI. The CDR3 is 14 residues long. V lost 3 bases and J 0 bases, leaving 8 bases between the germline ends. The CDR3: CASSPDRMNTEAFF. The DNA for the CDR3 is TGTGCCAGCTCACCCGACCGGATGAACACTGAAGCTTTCTTT.

The chain recombines TRBV30 with TRBJ1-1; D unclear. Looked up from germline, CDR1 is GTSNPN and CDR2 is SVGIG (reference sequence). The CDR3 contains 13 residues. V lost 8 bases, J lost 4 bases, and 17 bases lay in between. The CDR3 loop reads CASYPPRSTEAFF. CDR3 nucleotides: TGTGCCAGCTATCCCCCGAGGAGCACTGAAGCTTTCTTT.

The V call is TRBV27, the J call TRBJ2-7; D possibly uses TRBD1 or TRBD2 (5 bases each). With 6 bases removed from V and 2 bases from J, the gap between germline ends came to 14 bases. The V gene's germline CDR1 is MNHEY and CDR2 SMNVEV (reference sequence). This CDR3 is built from 14 residues. CDR3 in amino acids: CASRGESSTYEQYF. The CDR3 region has the DNA TGTGCCAGCAGGGGGGAGTCCTCTACCTACGAGCAGTACTTC.

This clone showed up just a few times. V usage is TRBV27 and J usage is TRBJ2-7, with 14 bases fitting TRBD2. Germline lookup yields CDR1 MNHEY and CDR2 SMNVEV (reference sequence). Trimming cost V 6 bases and J 0 bases; bases outside gene matches: 7. This CDR3 has 17 amino acids. The CDR3 is CASSSGTSGRHSYEQYF. The CDR3 bases are TGTGCCAGCAGCTCTGGGACTAGCGGGAGACACTCCTACGAGCAGTACTTC.